Listed below are T cell receptor beta chains from one sample, sequenced in a study of lymphopenia after photon versus proton radiotherapy. Using immunoSEQ multiplex PCR, the repertoire was profiled, and TCRdb retains in-frame clones only, with some absent. The table lists approximately 160,000 clones, roughly nine tenths of them singletons. The specimen comprised peripheral blood, sampled from a patient treated with photon-based radiotherapy. These receptors all stem from a man aged 45-60 years with gastric cancer. CDR3s include the opening cysteine and the closing phenylalanine or tryptophan. A D gene is named only where the DNA matches it firmly. The size field is filled for only some rows; it gives once, few, many or a size class.

abundance	j_gene	d_gene	v_gene	CDR3aa	CDR3nt
-	TRBJ1-3	-	TRBV5-1	CASTKEGMGGGNTIYF	TGCGCCAGCACAAAAGAGGGGATGGGAGGTGGAAACACCATATATTTT
-	TRBJ2-7	TRBD2	TRBV7-2	CASSLVAGEYEQYF	TGTGCCAGCAGCTTAGTAGCGGGAGAGTACGAGCAGTACTTC
-	TRBJ2-3	-	TRBV6-5	CASSYDPTDTQYF	TGTGCCAGCAGTTATGACCCGACAGATACGCAGTATTTT
-	TRBJ2-6	TRBD1	TRBV25-1	CASSSGQGFGANVLTF	TGTGCCAGCAGTTCGGGACAGGGGTTCGGGGCCAACGTCCTGACTTTC
-	TRBJ2-5	-	TRBV10-3	CAISSSGAQETQYF	TGTGCCATCAGCTCGAGCGGAGCGCAAGAGACCCAGTACTTC
-	TRBJ1-1	-	TRBV28	CASSLWIVENTEAFF	TGTGCCAGCAGTTTATGGATAGTAGAGAACACTGAAGCTTTCTTT
once	TRBJ1-4	-	TRBV13	CASSLGGGGEKLFF	TGTGCCAGCAGCTTGGGGGGAGGAGGAGAAAAACTGTTTTTT
-	TRBJ2-7	-	TRBV4-3	CASSQDSGPAIEQYF	TGCGCCAGCAGCCAGGATAGCGGACCCGCTATTGAGCAGTACTTC
-	TRBJ1-2	TRBD1	TRBV5-1	CASSLAGTGIHGYTF	TGCGCCAGCAGCTTGGCCGGGACAGGGATTCATGGCTACACCTTC
-	TRBJ2-5	-	TRBV7-3	CASSLGQLQETQYF	TGTGCCAGCAGCTTAGGACAGCTCCAAGAGACCCAGTACTTC
-	TRBJ1-2	-	TRBV4-1	CASSGQYYGYTF	TGCGCCAGCAGTGGACAGTACTATGGCTACACCTTC
-	TRBJ1-2	-	TRBV27	CASSLLGPGTGGYTF	TGTGCCAGCAGTTTACTGGGACCCGGGACGGGTGGCTACACCTTC
-	TRBJ1-2	-	TRBV6-5	CASTMAPQAFGSYTF	TGTGCCAGCACCATGGCCCCACAGGCCTTTGGGAGCTACACCTTC
once	TRBJ2-1	TRBD2	TRBV6-6	CASSRLAGGDNEQFF	TGTGCCAGCAGCAGACTAGCGGGAGGGGACAATGAGCAGTTCTTC
-	TRBJ2-7	TRBD2	TRBV5-1	CASSLVLAGDEQYF	TGCGCCAGCAGCTTGGTACTAGCGGGAGACGAGCAGTACTTC
-	TRBJ2-5	-	TRBV29-1	CSVQGLETQYF	TGCAGCGTTCAGGGTTTAGAGACCCAGTACTTC
-	TRBJ1-3	-	TRBV10-2	CASSLGGTKGNTIYF	TGCGCCAGCAGTCTAGGGGGAACCAAGGGAAACACCATATATTTT
few	TRBJ2-2	-	TRBV18	CASSPLVVTANTGELFF	TGTGCCAGCTCACCACTCGTTGTTACTGCGAACACCGGGGAGCTGTTTTTT
-	TRBJ2-7	TRBD1	TRBV11-2	CASSPRTGNGYEQYF	TGTGCCAGCAGCCCTCGGACAGGGAATGGTTACGAGCAGTACTTC
-	TRBJ1-3	TRBD1	TRBV28	CASKTGGGNTIYF	TGTGCCAGCAAGACAGGGGGCGGAAACACCATATATTTT
-	TRBJ2-4	-	TRBV30	CAWSVGLDFSAKNIQYF	TGTGCCTGGAGTGTAGGGTTAGACTTTTCGGCCAAAAACATTCAGTACTTC
-	TRBJ1-5	-	TRBV2	CASRAPNQPQHF	TGTGCCAGCAGGGCCCCAAATCAGCCCCAGCATTTT
-	TRBJ1-4	-	TRBV15	CATSRTLTGTNEKLFF	TGTGCCACCAGCAGAACCTTGACAGGAACTAATGAAAAACTGTTTTTT
-	TRBJ2-5	-	TRBV7-2	CASSQLTGPQETQYF	TGTGCCAGCAGCCAATTGACTGGCCCCCAAGAGACCCAGTACTTC
-	TRBJ2-5	-	TRBV18	CASSPPGGRETQYF	TGTGCCAGCTCACCACCCGGGGGGCGTGAGACCCAGTACTTC
-	TRBJ2-7	-	TRBV27	CASSPWGAPEAYEQYF	TGTGCCAGCAGTCCTTGGGGGGCTCCAGAGGCCTACGAGCAGTACTTC
-	TRBJ1-2	TRBD1	TRBV7-9	CASSPGQHYGYTF	TGTGCCAGCAGCCCGGGACAGCACTATGGCTACACCTTC
-	TRBJ2-1	-	TRBV5-1	CASSFTGSYNEQFF	TGCGCCAGCAGCTTTACAGGATCCTACAATGAGCAGTTCTTC
-	TRBJ1-3	-	TRBV6-1	CASSERDRGNTIYF	TGTGCCAGCAGTGAAAGGGACCGAGGAAACACCATATATTTT